A single sample is the source of the 25 T cell receptor beta chains below, sequenced in a study of blood T cell repertoires in COVID-19. Here immunoSEQ multiplex PCR was the method, and the copy in TCRdb shows in-frame clones only, minus some. The data contain 240,000 or so clones, roughly 91% of them singletons. Sequenced: peripheral blood. All receptors derive from a woman between 40 and 50 years old who had recovered from COVID-19.

V is TRBV11-2 and J is TRBJ1-6; maybe TRBD1 (6 bases). This CDR3 is built from 14 residues. The germline V gene has CDR1 SGHAT and CDR2 FQNNGV. V was clipped by 7 bases and J by 7 bases, with 14 bases between them. The CDR3 region is CASNLRGGNSPLHF. The DNA for the CDR3 is TGTGCCAGCAACCTCAGGGGTGGAAATTCACCCCTCCACTTT.

The rearrangement uses TRBV14 and TRBJ2-1; a possible D gene is TRBD2 (6 bases). CDR3 length equals 14 residues. From germline, CDR1 is SGHDN and CDR2 FVKESK. Trimming took off 1 base at V and 5 bases at J, with 9 bases between the two ends. CDR3 sequence: CASSQGTTHNEQFF. CDR3 in DNA: TGTGCCAGCAGCCAAGGGACTACCCACAATGAGCAGTTCTTC.

This clone was counted a single time. J is TRBJ2-2 and V is TRBV30, with 10 bases lining up with TRBD2. The CDR3 runs to 15 residues. Per germline, CDR1 GTSNPN and CDR2 SVGIG (reference sequence). With 5 bases clipped from V and 6 bases from J, the junction kept 9 bases outside the gene matches. The CDR3 DNA is TGTGCCTGGGGTACTAGCGGGATTGGGGCCGGGGAGCTGTTTTTT. Protein: CAWGTSGIGAGELFF.

In regard to this clone: This specimen includes other DNA sequences encoding the same CDR3. The J gene is TRBJ1-3, the V gene TRBV30; TRBD1 might be the D (6 bases). The CDR3 spans 15 residues. V was shortened by 0 bases and J by 3 bases, with 12 bases between the two germline ends. Per germline, CDR1 GTSNPN and CDR2 SVGIG (reference sequence). DNA of the CDR3: TGTGCCTGGAGTGTACGGGCAGGGGTTGGAAACACCATATATTTT. It yields the protein CAWSVRAGVGNTIYF.

A few counts support this clone. CDR3: CASSYRTSAFGDSQETQYF. The DNA for the CDR3 is TGCGCCAGCAGCTACCGGACTAGCGCCTTCGGGGATTCTCAAGAGACCCAGTACTTC. The rearrangement joins TRBV5-1 to TRBJ2-5, with 9 bases that match TRBD2. The CDR3 runs 19 residues. In germline, CDR1 is SGHRS, CDR2 YFSETQ. V was pared by 3 bases and J by 2 bases, with 17 bases of the junction left unmatched.

The rearrangement links TRBV24-1 to TRBJ1-5, with a tentative D call TRBD1 (6 bases). Trimming removed 3 bases at V and 6 bases at J, with 14 bases between. CDR1 KGHDR and CDR2 SFDVKD come from the germline V gene. This CDR3 comprises 15 residues. Here the CDR3 reads CATSDGGAPGQPQHF. The CDR3, as DNA: TGTGCCACCAGTGATGGGGGGGCGCCGGGTCAGCCCCAGCATTTT.

CDR3 nucleotide sequence: TGCAGCGTCCAACACGGAGCAGAGACCCAGTACTTC. This sequence encodes CSVQHGAETQYF. The chain links TRBV29-1 to TRBJ2-5; no clear D. CDR3 length: 12 residues. The germline V gene has CDR1 SQVTM and CDR2 ANQGSEA. V shed 6 bases and J shed 4 bases, with 12 bases lying between them.

The chain carries TRBV5-4 and TRBJ2-3; 7 bases are a match to TRBD2. The CDR3 is made up of 15 amino acids. Germline trimming cut 4 bases from V and 3 bases from J; bases unmatched to any gene: 8. Germline CDR1 reads SGHNT; CDR2 reads YYREEE (reference sequence). CDR3 nucleotide sequence: TGTGCCAGCAGCGCTGGGGAGGGAAGGACAGATACGCAGTATTTT. Translated: CASSAGEGRTDTQYF.

The chain joins TRBV12-3 or TRBV12-4 to TRBJ2-5; D is possibly TRBD1 (5 bases). The CDR3 is made up of 13 amino acids. The V end was cut by 5 bases, the J end by 7 bases, with 14 bases between. The CDR3 loop reads CASSKQEPGTQYF. CDR3 DNA: TGTGCCAGCAGTAAACAGGAGCCGGGGACCCAGTACTTC.

The chain is built from TRBV19 and TRBJ2-2; 8 bases line up with TRBD2. Germline V gives CDR1 LNHDA, CDR2 SQIVND (reference sequence). This CDR3 has 14 residues. The junction had 5 bases not matched to a gene; V was cut back by 5 bases and J by 6 bases. CDR3 in DNA: TGTGCCAGTAGTCCCGGACTAGCCGCCGGGGAGCTGTTTTTT. It codes for CASSPGLAAGELFF. Filled out from reference TRBV19 and TRBJ2-2, the complete variable domain reads DGGITQSPKYLFRKEGQNVTLSCEQNLNHDAMYWYRQDPGQGLRLIYYSQIVNDFQKGDIAEGYSVSREKKESFPLTVTSAQKNPTAFYLCASSPGLAAGELFFGEGSRLTVL.

J is TRBJ2-5 and V is TRBV5-1; perhaps TRBD2 as D (5 bases). Trimming pared 4 bases from V and 5 bases from J, leaving 12 bases between. CDR3 length equals 13 residues. Germline lookup yields CDR1 SGHRS and CDR2 YFSETQ. CDR3 nucleotide sequence: TGCGCCAGCAGCCCCGCCGGGGAGGAGACCCAGTACTTC. Translated, it gives CASSPAGEETQYF.

The V gene is TRBV15, the J gene TRBJ2-1; 9 nucleotides agree with TRBD2. Germline V gene data show CDR1 as LNHNV and CDR2 as YYDKDF (reference sequence). V was pared by 2 bases and J by 1 base, with 3 bases of the junction left unmatched. The CDR3 contains 16 residues. The CDR3 region has the DNA TGTGCCACCAGCAGACTTACTAGCGGGTCCTACAATGAGCAGTTCTTC. Translated: CATSRLTSGSYNEQFF.

The gene calls are TRBV25-1 and TRBJ2-5; the D gene is possibly TRBD1 (6 bases). CDR3 length: 13 residues. Trimming took 3 bases from V and 5 from J, leaving 10 bases between them. CDR1 is MGHDK, CDR2 SYGVNS, per germline. The CDR3 here is CASSDWQGETQYF. CDR3 DNA sequence: TGTGCCAGCAGTGATTGGCAGGGGGAGACCCAGTACTTC.

The chain carries TRBV19 and TRBJ1-5; tentatively, D is TRBD1 (5 bases). CDR3 length equals 15 residues. V dropped 3 bases and J dropped 1 base, with 10 bases sitting between them. In germline, CDR1 is LNHDA, CDR2 SQIVND (reference sequence). In DNA form, the CDR3 reads TGTGCCAGTAGTATGGGGCCGCTCAGCAATCAGCCCCAGCATTTT. It codes for CASSMGPLSNQPQHF. The full variable domain, with the rest looked up from reference TRBV19 and TRBJ1-5, is DGGITQSPKYLFRKEGQNVTLSCEQNLNHDAMYWYRQDPGQGLRLIYYSQIVNDFQKGDIAEGYSVSREKKESFPLTVTSAQKNPTAFYLCASSMGPLSNQPQHFGDGTRLSIL.

The V call is TRBV9, the J call TRBJ1-6; 7 nucleotides match TRBD1. The germline V gene has CDR1 SGDLS and CDR2 YYNGEE. The V and J ends lost 2 bases and 5 bases, in that order; junction bases with no gene match: 4. CDR3 size: 15 residues. This chain's CDR3 is CASSVEGQNNSPLHF. The CDR3, as DNA: TGTGCCAGCAGCGTGGAGGGACAGAATAATTCACCCCTCCACTTT.

The CDR3 DNA reads as TGTGCCAGCAGCTTAGGAGGGGGCAGCTATAGCAATCAGCCCCAGCATTTT. It translates to CASSLGGGSYSNQPQHF. This chain joins TRBV7-9 and TRBJ1-5, with 7 bases fitting TRBD1. The CDR3 covers 17 residues. The ends lost 1 base at V and 0 bases at J; junction bases unmatched: 6. Germline lookup yields CDR1 SEHNR and CDR2 FQNEAQ (reference sequence). Using reference TRBV7-9 and TRBJ1-5 for the parts outside the CDR3, the full variable domain is DTGVSQNPRHKITKRGQNVTFRCDPISEHNRLYWYRQTLGQGPEFLTYFQNEAQLEKSRLLSDRFSAERPKGSFSTLEIQRTEQGDSAMYLCASSLGGGSYSNQPQHFGDGTRLSIL.

The V call is TRBV4-3, the J call TRBJ2-1; D perhaps matches TRBD2 (6 bases). CDR3 length equals 16 residues. The V gene's germline CDR1 is LGHNA and CDR2 YSLEER. V dropped 4 bases and J dropped 2 bases, with 15 bases sitting between them. CDR3 sequence reads: CASSPGTGDAYNEQFF. The CDR3, as DNA: TGCGCCAGCAGCCCCGGGACTGGGGATGCCTACAATGAGCAGTTCTTC.

The chain uses TRBV19 and TRBJ1-3, with 7 bases aligning to TRBD1. Germline CDR1 is LNHDA and CDR2 is SQIVND (reference sequence). The CDR3 spans 16 residues. The trim removed 7 bases at V and 0 bases at J, leaving 9 bases unmatched. This chain's CDR3 is CASTPQGQHSGNTIYF. CDR3 bases: TGTGCCAGTACGCCGCAGGGACAGCACTCTGGAAACACCATATATTTT.

The chain couples TRBV19 to TRBJ1-6; TRBD1 is a possible D gene (5 bases). The CDR3 contains 15 residues. Looked up from germline, CDR1 is LNHDA and CDR2 is SQIVND (reference sequence). The V end lost 7 bases, the J end lost 0 bases, and 10 bases lay between the germline ends. The CDR3 loop is CASTGGTSYNSPLHF. In DNA, the CDR3 is TGTGCCAGTACCGGGGGAACCTCCTATAATTCACCCCTCCACTTT.

The CDR3 DNA is TGTGCCAGCAGTTCCACCGGGGGGGGGAGCTCCTACAATGAGCAGTTCTTC. Translating gives CASSSTGGGSSYNEQFF. The chain is built from TRBV27 and TRBJ2-1; TRBD2 matches at 8 bases. The junction had 8 bases not matched to a gene; V was cut back by 4 bases and J by 0 bases. CDR3 length: 17 residues. Germline assignment: CDR1 MNHEY and CDR2 SMNVEV (reference sequence).

The genes are TRBV10-3 and TRBJ1-2; D is undetermined. V lost 4 bases, J lost 2 bases, and 8 bases lay in between. The length of the CDR3 is 13 residues. From germline, CDR1 is ENHRY and CDR2 SYGVKD. For the CDR3, the DNA is TGTGCCATCAGTGGGGAGAGGAACTATGGCTACACCTTC. Its translation is CAISGERNYGYTF.

The chain is built from TRBV5-1 and TRBJ2-3; 8 bases match TRBD2. V shed 0 bases, J shed 2 bases, and the junction held 8 bases outside the gene matches. Germline lookup yields CDR1 SGHRS and CDR2 YFSETQ. CDR3 size: 17 residues. The CDR3 protein is CASSLAHGRGATDTQYF. The DNA for the CDR3 is TGCGCCAGCAGCTTGGCCCACGGGAGGGGGGCCACAGATACGCAGTATTTT.

The chain is built from TRBV7-9 and TRBJ2-1; TRBD2 aligns across 16 bases. Germline trimming cut 4 bases from V and 12 bases from J; bases unmatched to any gene: 9. The length of the CDR3 is 16 residues. The V gene's germline CDR1 is SEHNR and CDR2 FQNEAQ (reference sequence). CDR3 sequence (DNA): TGTGCCAGCAGCTCCGGACGGGGACTAGCGGGAGGGTGGCAGTTCTTC. Translation gives CASSSGRGLAGGWQFF. Supplemented by reference TRBV7-9 and TRBJ2-1, the full variable domain reads DTGVSQNPRHKITKRGQNVTFRCDPISEHNRLYWYRQTLGQGPEFLTYFQNEAQLEKSRLLSDRFSAERPKGSFSTLEIQRTEQGDSAMYLCASSSGRGLAGGWQFFGPGTRLTVL.

V usage is TRBV19 and J usage is TRBJ1-1; D is undetermined. Germline V gene data show CDR1 as LNHDA and CDR2 as SQIVND (reference sequence). The V and J ends lost 6 bases and 1 base respectively, with 9 bases between them. The CDR3 runs to 13 residues. The CDR3 DNA reads as TGTGCCAGTAGGCCCCGGGGGAACACTGAAGCTTTCTTT. It translates to CASRPRGNTEAFF.

The V and J genes are TRBV5-1 and TRBJ2-1; 8 bases align to TRBD2. Trimming cost V 4 bases and J 2 bases; bases outside gene matches: 8. Germline V gives CDR1 SGHRS, CDR2 YFSETQ. This CDR3 contains 16 residues. The CDR3 is CASSPRAGAAYNEQFF. Here the CDR3 DNA reads TGCGCCAGCAGCCCCCGAGCGGGGGCCGCCTACAATGAGCAGTTCTTC.